This record looks at one TCR beta chain sequence and its context. Its cognate antigen is unknown. The germline CDR1 and CDR2 sequences are MDHEN and SYDVKM. This CDR3 is built from 12 residues. Trimming removed 7 bases from V and 2 bases from J, with 8 bases in between. This sample is drawn from a study of T cell repertoires in cytomegalovirus infection. Each CDR3 protein is one row after TCRdb ran MiXCR on the reads. In the table there are 250,000 to 350,000 distinct CDR3 sequences, more than 20% of which are singletons. Whole-study findings and limits: There were HLA-C-restricted CMV-specific TCR beta clonotypes dominating the ex vivo response.

The sequence derives from a human donor in good health (CMV status not recorded). Some clones in this sample may be carry-over from other donors' samples. The sequenced sample was PBMCs. The V gene is TRBV28, the J gene TRBJ1-1; no clear D. CDR3 loop: CASIVGNTEAFF. In nucleotides, the CDR3 is TGTGCCAGCATAGTAGGTAACACTGAAGCTTTCTTT. Filled out from reference TRBV28 and TRBJ1-1, the complete variable domain reads DVKVTQSSRYLVKRTGEKVFLECVQDMDHENMFWYRQDPGLGLRLIYFSYDVKMKEKGDIPEGYSVSREKKERFSLILESASTNQTSMYLCASIVGNTEAFFGQGTRLTVV.